The clone carrying this T cell receptor (beta chain) was seen many times. Both TRBC1 and TRBC2 were covered by a beta constant-region primer of two equimolar oligonucleotides. TCRdb re-called the UMI-ligation and nested PCR reads with MiXCR, one entry per CDR3 protein. The sample consists of 130,000 to 150,000 distinct CDR3 sequences, about a sixth of them appearing once. The sample belongs to a study of naive and memory T cell subsets. The germline CDR1 and CDR2 sequences are DFQATT and SNEGSKA (reference sequence). The CDR3 has 12 residues. V was trimmed by 6 bases and J by 0 bases, leaving 9 bases between them.

This clonotype originated in a human donor in good health. Sequencing was carried out using naive CD4+ T cells from blood. The genes are TRBV20-1 and TRBJ2-7; D remains ambiguous. CDR3 region: CSATPSSYEQYF. The CDR3 coding sequence is TGCAGTGCCACCCCTAGCTCCTACGAGCAGTACTTC.